This T cell receptor (beta chain) was captured in a study of blood T cell repertoires in COVID-19. About the research overall: T cells, B-cell-depleted T cells, or PBMCs supplied cDNA or gDNA.

In the authors' methods: Reference gene primer amplification gave estimated nucleated cell counts. This table comes from immunoSEQ multiplex PCR, and its TCRdb copy is limited to in-frame clones, with some not included. V and J calls and clone size are those listed in that table; D and trimming were worked out from the DNA. The top ten hold around 3.4% of the sample, which has fewer than 300,000 clones, about 80% seen once. The CDR3 runs to 15 residues. The V gene end was trimmed by 4 bases and the J gene end by 5 bases; junction bases not matched to a gene: 9. Per germline, CDR1 SGHTS and CDR2 YDEGEE.

The source of this sequence is a woman older than 75 with acute or convalescent COVID-19. The gene calls are TRBV5-8 and TRBJ2-5; TRBD1 agrees at 9 bases. Sequencing was carried out using peripheral blood. This chain's CDR3 is CASSKPQGAWETQYF. The CDR3 DNA reads TGTGCCAGCAGCAAACCACAGGGGGCTTGGGAGACCCAGTACTTC.